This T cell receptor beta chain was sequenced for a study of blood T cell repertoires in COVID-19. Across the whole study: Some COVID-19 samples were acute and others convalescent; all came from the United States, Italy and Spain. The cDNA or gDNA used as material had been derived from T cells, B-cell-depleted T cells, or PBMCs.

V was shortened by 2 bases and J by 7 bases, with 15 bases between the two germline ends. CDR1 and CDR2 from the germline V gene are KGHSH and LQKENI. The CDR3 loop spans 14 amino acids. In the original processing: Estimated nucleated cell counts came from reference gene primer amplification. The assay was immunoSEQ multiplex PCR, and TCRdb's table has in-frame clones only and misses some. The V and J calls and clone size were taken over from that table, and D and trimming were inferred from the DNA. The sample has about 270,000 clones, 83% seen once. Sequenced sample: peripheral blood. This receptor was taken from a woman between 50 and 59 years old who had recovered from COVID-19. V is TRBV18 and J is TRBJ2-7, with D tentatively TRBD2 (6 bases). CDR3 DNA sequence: TGTGCCAGCTCACCAGTAGGTGGGAGCGGGGAGCAGTACTTC. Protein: CASSPVGGSGEQYF.